This T cell receptor beta chain was recorded in a study of CD8+ T cells in alopecia areata. Study-level findings and limits: Lesional scalp displayed greater clonality than normal scalp, most notably in alopecia totalis/universalis.

After isolation, RNA underwent reverse transcription to generate cDNA as the sequencing template. This table comes from immunoSEQ multiplex PCR, and its TCRdb copy is limited to in-frame clones, with some not included. This repertoire lists some 110,000 clones without singletons; around a fifth sits in the top ten. The CDR3 contains 18 residues. Trimming cost V 0 bases and J 0 bases; bases outside gene matches: 7. CDR1 and CDR2 from the germline V gene are FNHDT and SITEND (reference sequence). With respect to this clone: Its specificity is unknown. These gene names are mouse names. The CDR3 end lies 4 residues beyond the end of the read and is filled in from the germline J gene.

The J gene is TRBJ2-3, the V gene TRBV19; TRBD2 agrees at 10 bases. Sequenced: lesional skin. This TCR was recovered from a C3H/HeJ mouse with alopecia areata. Strain MHC haplotype: H2-k. The CDR3 spells CASSIVRDWGSSAETLYF. CDR3 DNA (partial): TGTGCCAGCAGTATAGTCCGGGACTGGGGATCTAGTGCAGAA.